The entry that follows covers one T cell receptor beta chain sequence. Which antigen it targets is not known. The sample holds no much larger clone one base away, and base qualities are not on file. The CDR3 regions of human TCRbeta chains were subjected to immunosequencing. In the source study's methods: TCRs in the repertoires were matched against a reference library of SARS-CoV-2-specific TCRs that had been generated with the MIRA antigen-specificity platform. Breadth was defined as the fraction of unique TCRs that were SARS-CoV-2-associated, and depth was defined as the fraction of total T cells that were SARS-CoV-2-associated. Using the MIRA data, every spike-specific TCR was mapped to the spike region that the TCR reacted to and assigned to either a CD4 or a CD8 class. Log10-transformed breadth and depth values were compared by one-way ANOVA with Sidak's multiple comparisons tests. In TCRdb, the immuneACCESS table is reduced to in-frame sequences with V and J assigned. These tables do not hold every clone; where another copy was compared, an unresolved V gene accounts for under half, and the others remain unexplained. V, J and clone size reflect that table, while D and trimming were determined from the DNA. This sample is represented by about 86,000 clones; 88% of them were singletons. The top ten hold around an eighth of the sample.

Explained via the paper, the time point label denotes: about 28 days (+/-7) after the second vaccine dose. AZD1222 recipients given second doses at about 4 weeks or at about 12 weeks were pooled, since spike-specific TCR depth and breadth were not found to differ between the two schedules. The vaccinee samples were drawn from two UK trials, COV001 and COV002, one of which was a single-blind randomized controlled phase 2/3 trial testing AZD1222 (ChAdOx1 nCoV-19) in healthy adults. For TCRbeta chain sequencing, PBMC samples from trial participants were taken at day 0 and at day 28 after the second dose. The data belong to a study of T cell responses to AZD1222 COVID-19 vaccine (dated by TCRdb to the early 2020s). Background for the entire study: A total of about 240 trial participants underwent TCR sequencing, of whom about 210 received two doses of AZD1222 and some 25 received two doses of the MenACWY control vaccine. Trial participants were enrolled into age subgroups of 18-55, 56-69 and 70-plus years, which contained 148, 28 and 57 TCR-sequenced participants, respectively. Overall results and qualifications from the work: Conclusions about previously exposed vaccinees are limited, since just six AZD1222 recipients were seropositive for SARS-CoV-2 at baseline. Because no samples from the day 14 peak response were available, repertoires could be characterized only after the peak T cell response. Spike-specific TCR breadth and depth rose significantly after two AZD1222 doses compared with day 0 and with MenACWY recipients. Nearly half of unique spike-specific TCRs reportedly recognized epitopes outside regions mutated in the B.1.351 and B.1.1.7 variants. Most participants were white British and females outnumbered males, and the authors suggested that clonal diversity may have been underestimated. CD4 TCRs associated with the vaccine covered the entire spike protein, and the dominant responses were in regions 160-218 and 743-854. The 56-69-year group was small, and its depth increase did not reach significance, likely because of low power.

Germline trimming: 0 bases from V, 13 bases from J; junction bases outside gene matches: 9. The CDR3 holds 14 amino acids from the cysteine to the phenylalanine. Of all the DNA, just the CDR3 is kept, 42 bases in frame from base 1. The germline V gene (reference sequence) yields LNHNV for CDR1 and YYDKDF for CDR2. The TCR was taken from an adult who received the AZD1222 COVID-19 vaccine. Sequenced here: peripheral blood, sampled 28 days after the second AZD1222 dose. The chain is assembled from TRBV15 and TRBJ1-2; 9 of the junction bases match TRBD1. The nucleotides are TGTGCCACCAGCAGAGAAATAGCTGGGACAGGGTTCACCTTC. Translated, it gives CATSREIAGTGFTF.